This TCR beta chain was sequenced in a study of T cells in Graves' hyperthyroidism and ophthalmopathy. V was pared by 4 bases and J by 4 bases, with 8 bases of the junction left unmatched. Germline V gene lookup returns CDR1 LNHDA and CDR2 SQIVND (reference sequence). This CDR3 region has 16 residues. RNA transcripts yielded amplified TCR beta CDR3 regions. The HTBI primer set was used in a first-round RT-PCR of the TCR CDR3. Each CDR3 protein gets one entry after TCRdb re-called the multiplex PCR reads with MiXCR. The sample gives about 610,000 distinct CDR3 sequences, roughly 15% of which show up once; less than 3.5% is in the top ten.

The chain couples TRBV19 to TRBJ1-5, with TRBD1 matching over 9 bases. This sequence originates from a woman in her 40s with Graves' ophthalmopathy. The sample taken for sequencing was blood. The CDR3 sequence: CASSTPGTGTNQPQHF. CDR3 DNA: TGTGCCAGTAGTACCCCCGGGACAGGGACGAATCAGCCCCAGCATTTT. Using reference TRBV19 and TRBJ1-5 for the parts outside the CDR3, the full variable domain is DGGITQSPKYLFRKEGQNVTLSCEQNLNHDAMYWYRQDPGQGLRLIYYSQIVNDFQKGDIAEGYSVSREKKESFPLTVTSAQKNPTAFYLCASSTPGTGTNQPQHFGDGTRLSIL.